These 23 T cell receptor beta chains were sequenced from one sample in a study of chemoradiotherapy in HPV16-positive cancers. TCRdb keeps only in-frame clones here, not all; method: immunoSEQ multiplex PCR. Altogether tens of thousands of clones are present, roughly nine tenths being singletons, with the ten largest covering more than 3%. Here the sequenced sample was blood, taken from a patient who underwent chemoradiotherapy. The receptor source for this set is a human donor with HPV-associated anogenital cancer.

The chain recombines TRBV5-8 with TRBJ2-7; TRBD1 might be the D (6 bases). The CDR3 loop spans 14 amino acids. Trimming took off 4 bases at V and 2 bases at J, with 13 bases between the two ends. Germline CDR1 is SGHTS and CDR2 is YDEGEE. The CDR3 is CASSMGTLTYEQYF. Written as DNA, the CDR3 is TGTGCCAGCAGCATGGGGACACTGACCTACGAGCAGTACTTC. The full variable domain, with the rest looked up from reference TRBV5-8 and TRBJ2-7, is EAGVTQSPTHLIKTRGQQATLRCSPISGHTSVYWYQQALGLGLQFLLWYDEGEERNRGNFPPRFSGRQFPNYSSELNVNALELEDSALYLCASSMGTLTYEQYFGPGTRLTVT.

The chain has TRBV6-6 and TRBJ2-1, with 7 bases identical to TRBD2. This CDR3 has 14 amino acids. The J segment lost 8 bases and the V segment lost 4 bases, leaving 8 bases of the junction unmatched. Germline lookup yields CDR1 MNHNY and CDR2 SVGAGI (reference sequence). CDR3 coding DNA: TGTGCCAGCAGTTGGGGGACTAACGGTGATGAGCAGTTCTTC. Amino acid sequence: CASSWGTNGDEQFF.

The V and J genes are TRBV18 and TRBJ1-5; D remains unclear. From germline, CDR1 is KGHSH and CDR2 LQKENI. V lost 6 bases, J lost 7 bases, and 16 bases lay in between. The CDR3 extends over 14 amino acids. The CDR3 sequence is CASSPVPRGQPQHF. The CDR3 nucleotides are TGTGCCAGCTCTCCGGTTCCAAGAGGGCAGCCCCAGCATTTT.

The gene calls are TRBV27 and TRBJ2-7, with TRBD2 matching 10 bases. Germline V gene lookup returns CDR1 MNHEY and CDR2 SMNVEV (reference sequence). The CDR3 is 18 residues long. Trimming removed 0 bases from V and 5 bases from J; junction bases left unmatched: 13. The DNA for the CDR3 is TGTGCCAGCAGTTTATCCACTACCCTCCGGCTAGCGGGAGACGAGCAGTACTTC. Translated, it gives CASSLSTTLRLAGDEQYF.

J is TRBJ2-3 and V is TRBV9; the match to TRBD1 covers 9 bases. This CDR3 has 14 amino acids. After removal of 4 bases from V and 4 bases from J, the junction contained 4 bases not matched to a gene. Germline lookup yields CDR1 SGDLS and CDR2 YYNGEE. For the CDR3, the DNA is TGTGCCAGCAGCCGGGGACAGGGTCCAGATACGCAGTATTTT. Residues: CASSRGQGPDTQYF.

This clone was seen just once. The rearrangement uses TRBV5-1 and TRBJ1-5; TRBD1 matches 7 bases. The CDR3 covers 15 residues. The trim removed 4 bases at V and 3 bases at J, leaving 7 bases unmatched. CDR1 is SGHRS and CDR2 is YFSETQ in the germline V gene. The CDR3: CASSPEQGSNQPQHF. The CDR3 region has the DNA TGCGCCAGCAGCCCCGAACAGGGGTCCAATCAGCCCCAGCATTTT.

This chain joins TRBV25-1 and TRBJ2-7, with D possibly being TRBD1 (5 bases). The V and J ends lost 1 base and 5 bases respectively, with 12 bases between them. The germline V gene encodes CDR1 MGHDK and CDR2 SYGVNS. CDR3 length: 14 residues. The CDR3 DNA is TGTGCCAGCAGTGAATCCAGGGAAGGAGACGAGCAGTACTTC. As protein: CASSESREGDEQYF.

The rearrangement uses TRBV7-9 and TRBJ1-4, with 8 bases fitting TRBD1. Trimming took 3 bases from V and 2 from J; bases not matched to a gene: 5. The CDR3 consists of 16 residues. The V gene's germline CDR1 is SEHNR and CDR2 FQNEAQ (reference sequence). The CDR3 loop reads CASSFSTGGTNEKLFF. The CDR3 DNA follows: TGTGCCAGCAGCTTTTCTACAGGGGGGACTAATGAAAAACTGTTTTTT.

The V and J genes are TRBV5-1 and TRBJ1-1; TRBD1 is a possible D gene (6 bases). CDR1 is SGHRS, CDR2 YFSETQ, per germline. This CDR3 region has 15 residues. Trimming cost V 1 base and J 1 base, with 11 bases left between them. DNA for the CDR3: TGCGCCAGCAGCTTGAGGGGGAGCCAGAACACTGAAGCTTTCTTT. Protein product: CASSLRGSQNTEAFF.

The chain employs TRBV20-1 and TRBJ1-2; D remains ambiguous. Germline CDR1 is DFQATT and CDR2 is SNEGSKA (reference sequence). The CDR3 extends over 11 amino acids. V was trimmed by 3 bases and J by 8 bases, leaving 10 bases between them. In DNA, the CDR3 is TGCAGTGCTAGCAGGTCCGGAGGCTACACCTTC. Residues: CSASRSGGYTF.

This sequence joins TRBV13 and TRBJ2-2; 8 bases are a match to TRBD1. Germline V gives CDR1 PRHDT, CDR2 FYEKMQ (reference sequence). The CDR3 length is 16 residues. Trimming removed 6 bases from V and 4 bases from J; junction bases left unmatched: 10. The CDR3, as DNA: TGTGCCAGCAGTACCTATCAGGGGGCGTCCACCGGGGAGCTGTTTTTT. As protein: CASSTYQGASTGELFF.

This clone was seen just once. V usage is TRBV6-5 and J usage is TRBJ2-7; D not resolved. Germline lookup yields CDR1 MNHEY and CDR2 SVGAGI. Trimming removed 5 bases from V and 3 bases from J, with 11 bases in between. The CDR3 contains 13 residues. CDR3 loop: CASSEQTGYEQYF. The DNA of the CDR3 is TGTGCCAGCAGTGAACAGACGGGCTACGAGCAGTACTTC.

This chain connects TRBV4-2 to TRBJ2-7; 10 bases fit TRBD2. The CDR3 sequence is 17 residues long. With V trimmed by 0 bases and J by 6 bases, 11 bases remained unmatched. Germline V gene sequence: CDR1 LGHNA, CDR2 YNFKEQ. The CDR3 region is CASSQDQASGGVGEQYF. CDR3 DNA sequence: TGTGCCAGCAGCCAAGATCAGGCTAGCGGGGGTGTGGGCGAGCAGTACTTC.

The rearrangement joins TRBV5-1 to TRBJ2-7; D possibly matches TRBD1 or TRBD2 (5 bases each). CDR1 SGHRS and CDR2 YFSETQ come from the germline V gene. This CDR3 spans 15 amino acids. Trimming cost V 0 bases and J 0 bases, with 10 bases left between them. CDR3 DNA sequence: TGCGCCAGCAGCTTGGGGGGGACCGTCTCCTACGAGCAGTACTTC. Translation: CASSLGGTVSYEQYF.

CDR3 in amino acids: CASSTENGELFF. The DNA of the CDR3 is TGTGCCAGCAGCACGGAGAACGGGGAGCTGTTTTTT. The chain combines TRBV7-3 with TRBJ2-2; D is ambiguous. In germline, CDR1 is SGHTA, CDR2 FQGTGA. Trimming removed 5 bases from V and 7 bases from J, with 8 bases in between. The CDR3 has 12 residues.

The chain couples TRBV19 to TRBJ1-2; no definite D call. V lost 6 bases, J lost 4 bases, and 12 bases lay in between. Germline V gives CDR1 LNHDA, CDR2 SQIVND (reference sequence). CDR3 length: 13 amino acids. CDR3 amino acids: CASSLPGGYGYTF. Written as DNA, the CDR3 is TGTGCCAGTAGCCTTCCTGGTGGCTATGGCTACACCTTC.

The table lists this clone with a few counts. The rearrangement uses TRBV27 and TRBJ1-2, with 9 bases that match TRBD1. The germline V gene has CDR1 MNHEY and CDR2 SMNVEV (reference sequence). CDR3 size: 14 residues. V was pared by 3 bases and J by 7 bases, with 6 bases of the junction left unmatched. CDR3 bases: TGTGCCAGCAGTTTCGGACAGGGGTCGAGTGGCTACACCTTC. Its protein product is CASSFGQGSSGYTF.

This chain joins TRBV11-3 and TRBJ1-5; tentatively, D is TRBD1 (6 bases). CDR3 size: 15 residues. Germline values: CDR1 SGHNT, CDR2 YENEEA. The ends were cut back, 3 bases at V and 7 bases at J, with 16 bases in the middle. CDR3 loop: CASSFIRGAQQPQHF. As DNA, the CDR3 is TGTGCCAGCAGCTTCATCCGGGGGGCTCAACAGCCCCAGCATTTT. Combining the CDR3 with reference TRBV11-3 and TRBJ1-5 gives the whole variable domain EAGVVQSPRYKIIEKKQPVAFWCNPISGHNTLYWYLQNLGQGPELLIRYENEEAVDDSQLPKDRFSAERLKGVDSTLKIQPAELGDSAVYLCASSFIRGAQQPQHFGDGTRLSIL.

The V gene is TRBV5-1, the J gene TRBJ2-1, with TRBD1 identical over 7 bases. The CDR3 totals 15 residues. V lost 7 bases to trimming and J lost 7 bases; unmatched junction nucleotides: 14. CDR1 SGHRS and CDR2 YFSETQ come from the germline V gene. The CDR3 nucleotides are TGCGCCAGCCACCAAATGGACAGGATAATGAATGAGCAGTTCTTC. Translated: CASHQMDRIMNEQFF.

V gene TRBV30 combines with J gene TRBJ1-5; perhaps TRBD1 as D (5 bases). From germline, CDR1 is GTSNPN and CDR2 SVGIG (reference sequence). This CDR3 has 15 amino acids. The V gene lost 0 bases and the J gene lost 4 bases, with 13 bases spanning the gap. CDR3 amino acids: CAWSVLSSGNQPQHF. The CDR3 nucleotides are TGTGCCTGGAGTGTACTTAGTTCAGGGAATCAGCCCCAGCATTTT. Based on the CDR3 plus reference TRBV30 and TRBJ1-5, the full variable domain is SQTIHQWPATLVQPVGSPLSLECTVEGTSNPNLYWYRQAAGRGLQLLFYSVGIGQISSEVPQNLSASRPQDRQFILSSKKLLLSDSGFYLCAWSVLSSGNQPQHFGDGTRLSIL.

The sample holds a few counts of this clone. The gene calls are TRBV7-2 and TRBJ2-7, with a possible D match to TRBD2 (6 bases). Per the germline V gene, CDR1 is SGHTA and CDR2 is FQGNSA. V lost 1 base, J lost 3 bases, and 10 bases lay in between. CDR3 length: 14 amino acids. The CDR3, as DNA: TGTGCCAGCAGCTTAGAAGCGGGTGACTACGAGCAGTACTTC. It encodes CASSLEAGDYEQYF.

CDR3 sequence: CASSLGLAGSYEQYF. In DNA, the CDR3 is TGTGCCAGCAGCTTGGGGCTAGCGGGATCCTACGAGCAGTACTTC. This chain joins TRBV5-8 and TRBJ2-7, with 9 bases that match TRBD2. Germline V gene sequence: CDR1 SGHTS, CDR2 YDEGEE. Germline trimming cut 0 bases from V and 1 base from J; bases unmatched to any gene: 2. This CDR3 comprises 15 residues. The variable domain in full, completed from reference TRBV5-8 and TRBJ2-7, reads EAGVTQSPTHLIKTRGQQATLRCSPISGHTSVYWYQQALGLGLQFLLWYDEGEERNRGNFPPRFSGRQFPNYSSELNVNALELEDSALYLCASSLGLAGSYEQYFGPGTRLTVT.

This CDR3 is CASSLAGLDEKLFF. The CDR3 DNA reads TGTGCCAGCAGCTTGGCAGGGCTCGATGAAAAACTGTTTTTT. The genes are TRBV5-4 and TRBJ1-4; perhaps TRBD1 as D (5 bases). Deletions cut 0 bases from V and 6 bases from J, with 9 bases between. CDR3 size: 14 residues. The germline gives CDR1 SGHNT, CDR2 YYREEE (reference sequence).